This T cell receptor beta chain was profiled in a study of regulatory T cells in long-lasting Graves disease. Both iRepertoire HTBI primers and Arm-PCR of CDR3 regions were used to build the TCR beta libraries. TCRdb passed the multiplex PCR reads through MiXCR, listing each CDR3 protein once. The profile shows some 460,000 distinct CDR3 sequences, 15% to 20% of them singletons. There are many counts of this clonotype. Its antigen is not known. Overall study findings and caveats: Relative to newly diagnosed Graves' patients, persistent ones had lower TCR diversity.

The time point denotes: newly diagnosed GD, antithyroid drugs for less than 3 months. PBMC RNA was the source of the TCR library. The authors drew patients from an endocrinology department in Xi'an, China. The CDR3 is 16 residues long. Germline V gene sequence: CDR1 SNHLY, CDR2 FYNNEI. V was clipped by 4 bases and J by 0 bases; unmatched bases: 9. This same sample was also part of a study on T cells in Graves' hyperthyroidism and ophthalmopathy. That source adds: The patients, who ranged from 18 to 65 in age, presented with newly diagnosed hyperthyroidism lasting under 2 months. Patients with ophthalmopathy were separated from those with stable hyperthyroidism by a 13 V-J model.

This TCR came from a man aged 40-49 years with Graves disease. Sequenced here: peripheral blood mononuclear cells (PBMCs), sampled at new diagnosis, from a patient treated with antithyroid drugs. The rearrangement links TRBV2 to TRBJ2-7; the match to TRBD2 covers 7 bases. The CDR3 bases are TGTGCCAGCAGTGTAGTGCGGGAGACAATCTCCTACGAGCAGTACTTC. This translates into CASSVVRETISYEQYF.